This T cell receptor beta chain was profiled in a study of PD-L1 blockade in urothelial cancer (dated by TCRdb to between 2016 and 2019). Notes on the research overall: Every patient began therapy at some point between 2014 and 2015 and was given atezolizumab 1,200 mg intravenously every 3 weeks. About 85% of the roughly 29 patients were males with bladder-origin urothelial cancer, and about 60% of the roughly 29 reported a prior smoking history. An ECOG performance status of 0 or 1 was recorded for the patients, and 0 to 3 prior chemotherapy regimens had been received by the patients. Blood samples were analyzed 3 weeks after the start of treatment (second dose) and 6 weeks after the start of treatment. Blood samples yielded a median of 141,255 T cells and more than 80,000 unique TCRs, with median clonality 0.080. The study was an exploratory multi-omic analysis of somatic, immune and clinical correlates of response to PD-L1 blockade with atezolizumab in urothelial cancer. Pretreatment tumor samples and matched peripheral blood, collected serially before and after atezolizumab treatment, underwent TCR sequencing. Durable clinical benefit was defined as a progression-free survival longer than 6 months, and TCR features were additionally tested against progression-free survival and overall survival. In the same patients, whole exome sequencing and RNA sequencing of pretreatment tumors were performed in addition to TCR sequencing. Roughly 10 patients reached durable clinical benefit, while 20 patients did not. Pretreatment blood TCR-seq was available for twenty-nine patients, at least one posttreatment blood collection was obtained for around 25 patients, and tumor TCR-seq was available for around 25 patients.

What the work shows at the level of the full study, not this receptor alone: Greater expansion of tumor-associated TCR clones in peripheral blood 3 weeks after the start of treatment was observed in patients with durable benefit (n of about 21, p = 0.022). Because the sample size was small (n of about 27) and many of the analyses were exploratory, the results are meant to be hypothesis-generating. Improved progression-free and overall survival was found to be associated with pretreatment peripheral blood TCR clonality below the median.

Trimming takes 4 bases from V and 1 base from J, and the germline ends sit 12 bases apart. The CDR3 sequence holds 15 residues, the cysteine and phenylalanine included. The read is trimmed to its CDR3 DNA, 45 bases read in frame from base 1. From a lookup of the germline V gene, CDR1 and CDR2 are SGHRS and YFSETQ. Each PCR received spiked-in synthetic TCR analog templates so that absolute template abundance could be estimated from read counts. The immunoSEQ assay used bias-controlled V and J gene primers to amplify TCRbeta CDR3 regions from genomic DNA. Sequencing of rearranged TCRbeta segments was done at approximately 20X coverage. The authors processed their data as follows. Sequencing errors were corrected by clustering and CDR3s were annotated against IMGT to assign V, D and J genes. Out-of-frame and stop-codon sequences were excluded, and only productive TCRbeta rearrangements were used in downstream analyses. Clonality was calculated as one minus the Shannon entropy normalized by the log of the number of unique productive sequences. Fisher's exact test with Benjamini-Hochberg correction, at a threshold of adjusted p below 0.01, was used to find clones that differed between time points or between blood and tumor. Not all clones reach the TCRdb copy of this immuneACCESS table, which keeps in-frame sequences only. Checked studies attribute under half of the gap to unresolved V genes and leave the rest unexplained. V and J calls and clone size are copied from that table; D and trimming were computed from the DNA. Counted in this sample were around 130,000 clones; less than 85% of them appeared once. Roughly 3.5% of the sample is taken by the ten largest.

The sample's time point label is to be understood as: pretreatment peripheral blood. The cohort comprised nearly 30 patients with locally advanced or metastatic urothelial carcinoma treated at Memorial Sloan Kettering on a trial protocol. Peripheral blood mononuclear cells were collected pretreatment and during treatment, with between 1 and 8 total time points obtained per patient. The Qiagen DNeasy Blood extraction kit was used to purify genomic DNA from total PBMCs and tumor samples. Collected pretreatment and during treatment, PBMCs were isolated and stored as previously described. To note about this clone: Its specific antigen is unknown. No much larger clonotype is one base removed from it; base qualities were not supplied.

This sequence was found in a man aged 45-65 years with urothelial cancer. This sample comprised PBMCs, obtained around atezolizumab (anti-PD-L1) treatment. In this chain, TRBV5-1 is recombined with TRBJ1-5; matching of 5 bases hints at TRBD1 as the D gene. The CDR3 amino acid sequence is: CASSEGGVSNQPQHF. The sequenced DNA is TGCGCCAGCAGCGAGGGAGGGGTCAGCAATCAGCCCCAGCATTTT.